This T cell receptor (beta chain) was observed in a study of T cell responses to AZD1222 COVID-19 vaccine (dated by TCRdb to about 2021). Study-level background: AZD1222 recipients whose second dose came at about 4 weeks and those whose second dose came at about 12 weeks were combined into one group, since spike-specific TCR depth and breadth did not differ between the two schedules. A total of 230 to 250 trial participants underwent TCR sequencing, of whom about 210 received two doses of AZD1222 and about 25 received two doses of the MenACWY control vaccine. Trial participants were enrolled by age into 18-55, 56-69 and 70-plus year subgroups, with roughly 160, 29 and 62 TCR-sequenced participants respectively. Points the paper makes about the study in general: In the small 56-69-year group, the increase in depth fell short of significance, most likely because of low power. The whole spike protein was spanned by vaccine-associated CD4 TCRs, and dominant responses were seen in regions 160-218 and 743-854. Participants were mostly white British, with more females than males. The authors suggested clonal diversity may have been underestimated. Epitopes outside the regions mutated in the B.1.351 and B.1.1.7 variants were reportedly recognized by nearly half of the unique spike-specific TCRs. No day 14 peak-response samples were available, so repertoires were characterized only after the peak T cell response. Conclusions about previously exposed vaccinees are limited, since just 6 or 7 AZD1222 recipients were seropositive for SARS-CoV-2 at baseline. After two AZD1222 doses, spike-specific TCR breadth and depth were significantly higher than at day 0 and than in MenACWY recipients.

Measured from the cysteine to the phenylalanine, the CDR3 is 15 residues long. Only the CDR3 region is kept as DNA, spanning 45 bases read in frame from base 1. From the germline V gene (reference sequence), CDR1 is SEHNR and CDR2 is FQNEAQ. The junction shows trimming of 5 bases on V and 6 bases on J, and the gene matches do not reach 8 bases of it. A remark on this clone: Its antigen is still unknown. Base qualities are not recorded, but no much larger clone differs from it by a single base.

Sample time point, as interpreted from the label and publication: baseline before first vaccination. Samples from vaccinated people were obtained from the UK trials COV001 and COV002, which included a single-blind randomized controlled phase 2/3 trial of AZD1222 (ChAdOx1 nCoV-19) in healthy adults. Trial participant PBMC samples were collected at day 0 and day 28 after the second dose for TCRbeta chain sequencing. The CDR3 regions of human TCRbeta chains were subjected to immunosequencing. For the original study's pipeline: TCRs in the repertoires were matched against a reference library of SARS-CoV-2-specific TCRs that had been generated with the MIRA antigen-specificity platform. Breadth was defined as the fraction of unique TCRs that were SARS-CoV-2-associated. Depth was defined as the fraction of total T cells that were SARS-CoV-2-associated. Using the MIRA data, every spike-specific TCR was mapped to the spike region that the TCR reacted to and assigned to either a CD4 or a CD8 class. Log10-transformed breadth and depth values were compared by one-way ANOVA with Sidak's multiple comparisons tests. TCRdb retrieved this table from immuneACCESS and kept in-frame rearrangements only. Not all clones are present; in checked studies, unresolved V genes account for under half, and no reason is known for the remainder. V, J and clone size reflect that table, while D and trimming were determined from the DNA. This sample holds nearly 100,000 clones; roughly 90% were observed only once. In total, the top ten clones hold over 2.5% of the sample.

This clonotype was sampled from an adult in good health. The V and J segments used are TRBV7-9 and TRBJ2-1, with 9 bases in between that match TRBD1. The sample here was peripheral blood, taken on day 0 of AZD1222 vaccination. The CDR3 sequence is CASSPRQGDFNEQFF. At the DNA level, the sequence is TGTGCCAGCAGCCCGCGACAGGGGGATTTCAATGAGCAGTTCTTC.